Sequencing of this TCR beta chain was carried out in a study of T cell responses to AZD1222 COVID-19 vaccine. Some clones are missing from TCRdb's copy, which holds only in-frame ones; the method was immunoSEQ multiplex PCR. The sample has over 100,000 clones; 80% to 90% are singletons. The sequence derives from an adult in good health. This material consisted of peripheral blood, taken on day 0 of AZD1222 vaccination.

This CDR3 reads CASSPGQGAYEKLFF. CDR3 nucleotide sequence: TGTGCCAGCAGTCCTGGACAGGGGGCGTACGAAAAACTGTTTTTT. The chain joins TRBV28 to TRBJ1-4, with TRBD1 identical over 11 bases. CDR1 MDHEN and CDR2 SYDVKM come from the germline V gene. The CDR3 sequence is 15 residues long. The V and J ends lost 5 bases and 8 bases, in that order; junction bases with no gene match: 7. The full variable domain, in which reference TRBV28 and TRBJ1-4 provide the parts outside the CDR3, is DVKVTQSSRYLVKRTGEKVFLECVQDMDHENMFWYRQDPGLGLRLIYFSYDVKMKEKGDIPEGYSVSREKKERFSLILESASTNQTSMYLCASSPGQGAYEKLFFGSGTQLSVL.